These T cell receptor beta chains were read from a single sample in a study of spatial heterogeneity in lung cancer. From the 5' RACE reads, TCRdb called clonotypes with MiXCR, one entry per CDR3 protein. Here the sample spans 23,000 or so distinct CDR3 sequences, about 6.8% being singletons. Sequencing was performed on lung tumor tissue, taken at surgery. These receptors all stem from a male donor with early-stage non-small cell lung cancer. The conserved cysteine and the conserved F or W are not part of the CDR3 here. The D gene is left open where the match is weak. The size of a clone is reported for some rows only, either as once, few or many, or as a class for expanded clones.

V	J	size	D	CDR3
TRBV29-1	TRBJ2-1	many	.	SVSHAINYNEQF
TRBV7-6	TRBJ2-3	many	TRBD2	ASSWGLVGDTQY
TRBV28	TRBJ1-5	many	TRBD1	ANGQENQPQH
TRBV7-3	TRBJ1-6	many	.	ASSPGGNSPLH
TRBV6-2/TRBV6-3	TRBJ1-2	many	.	ASSYPAPSGYNYGYT
TRBV28	TRBJ2-6	many	.	ASSFLTSDSGANVLT
TRBV7-3	TRBJ2-1	many	.	ASSLTQGNGEQF
TRBV28	TRBJ2-3	many	TRBD1	ASSHDRGSTDTQY
TRBV7-6	TRBJ2-7	many	.	ASSLLGRMNEQY
TRBV12-3/TRBV12-4	TRBJ2-7	many	TRBD2	ASSWVAGATEQY
TRBV29-1	TRBJ1-3	many	.	TPWAPKGNTIY
TRBV6-2/TRBV6-3	TRBJ1-5	many	.	ASSYVGDQPQH
TRBV28	TRBJ2-7	many	.	ASSSTSDFSYEQY
TRBV20-1	TRBJ2-5	many	.	SARRVNQETQY
TRBV19	TRBJ1-5	.	TRBD1	ASSPGQGNQPQH
TRBV28	TRBJ2-1	many	.	ASRTPYGDRNEQF
TRBV20-1	TRBJ2-1	few	TRBD2	SAPRTRGGNEQF
TRBV7-2	TRBJ1-1	medium-sized	.	ASSLALGSDTEAF
TRBV20-1	TRBJ2-1	.	TRBD2	SVWSGGGEQF
TRBV5-4	TRBJ2-3	.	TRBD1	ASNLRDRQDTQY
TRBV6-2/TRBV6-3	TRBJ2-1	many	TRBD2	ASSYSKLGGGSSYNEQF
TRBV9	TRBJ2-3	many	TRBD2	ASSVAGGPGTDTQY
TRBV6-2/TRBV6-3	TRBJ1-2	medium-sized	TRBD1	ASSPPTLDRGNGGYT
TRBV27	TRBJ2-6	many	.	ASRRTFGANVLT
TRBV7-6	TRBJ2-3	many	.	ASSFGPDQTGTDTQY
TRBV20-1	TRBJ1-1	.	.	SARDLNGRLEAF
TRBV12-3/TRBV12-4	TRBJ2-2	few	.	ASSKATGELF
TRBV5-5	TRBJ2-7	many	TRBD1	ATYAGTGRVKQY
TRBV7-9	TRBJ2-1	few	.	ASRPGALNEQF
TRBV5-4	TRBJ2-7	many	.	ASLEQY
TRBV5-1	TRBJ2-7	few	TRBD1	ASSVQTGTEEQY
TRBV12-3/TRBV12-4	TRBJ2-7	few	TRBD1	ASSFGTVLHEQY
TRBV19	TRBJ1-1	.	.	AIRRTSNTEAF
TRBV15	TRBJ2-1	medium-sized	TRBD2	ATSSPLAGDYEQF
TRBV6-1	TRBJ2-7	.	.	ASGHNYEQY